Shown below are 3 T cell receptor beta chains from a single sample sequenced in a study of neurological immune-mediated disorders (dated by TCRdb to between 2018 and 2021). The library was built by means of 5' RACE. Sequencing relied on an Illumina HiSeq 2500. The raw public reads went through TCRdb reprocessing: fastp at Q25, MiXCR clone calling, in-frame beta chains kept. Identical CDR3 protein sequences are pooled into one entry, listed with their most common genes and DNA. The sample yields 40,000 or so distinct CDR3 sequences; roughly 14% were counted once. The ten largest make up roughly 10% of the sample. The time point label corresponds to: longitudinal time-point 3. The material sequenced was PBMCs. The receptors were sampled from a man aged 25-45 years in good health.

This clonotype has ten or more counts. The rearrangement uses TRBV7-2 and TRBJ2-7, with 10 bases that match TRBD1. The germline V gene has CDR1 SGHTA and CDR2 FQGNSA. This CDR3 is built from 13 residues. With 7 bases clipped from V and 6 bases from J, the junction kept 6 bases outside the gene matches. CDR3 bases: TGTGCCAGCAACCGGGACAGGGGTCTCGAGCAGTACTTC. It codes for CASNRDRGLEQYF.

This clonotype was seen at least ten times. This chain links TRBV5-1 with TRBJ1-4; D call uncertain. This CDR3 comprises 15 residues. V lost 0 bases and J 5 bases, leaving 11 bases between the germline ends. Germline V gene lookup returns CDR1 SGHRS and CDR2 YFSETQ. Here the CDR3 reads CASSLDVGPNEKLFF. The CDR3 DNA sequence: TGCGCCAGCAGCTTGGACGTCGGCCCAAATGAAAAACTGTTTTTT.

The table lists this clonotype with many counts. This chain joins TRBV28 and TRBJ2-7; TRBD2 matches 7 bases. This CDR3 has 14 residues. With 2 bases clipped from V and 12 bases from J, the junction kept 13 bases outside the gene matches. The V gene's germline CDR1 is MDHEN and CDR2 SYDVKM. In DNA, the CDR3 is TGTGCCAGCAGTTTACTGGCAGGCCGAGGCGGGGGGTACTTC. It yields the protein CASSLLAGRGGGYF.